The source of this T cell receptor beta chain is a study of blood T cell repertoires in COVID-19. This table comes from immunoSEQ multiplex PCR, and its TCRdb copy is limited to in-frame clones, with some not included. Among about 270,000 clones listed, approximately 91% were seen once. About this clone: Other DNA variants within this sample encode the same CDR3.

Participant ages covered about 18 to 100 years across about 22 US areas. Germline CDR1 is LGHNA and CDR2 is YSLEER. V lost 0 bases to trimming and J lost 4 bases, with 13 bases between them. This CDR3 is built from 16 residues. The clonotype comes from a woman in her 40s with acute COVID-19. The gene calls are TRBV4-3 and TRBJ2-1; D is perhaps TRBD1 (5 bases). Sequencing used PBMCs or T cells enriched from blood (not recorded which). The CDR3 loop is CASSQDGQGAYNEQFF. CDR3 DNA sequence: TGCGCCAGCAGCCAAGACGGGCAGGGCGCGTACAATGAGCAGTTCTTC.